The sequence of this T cell receptor beta chain was determined in a study of blood T cells in healthy people across ages. Whole-study findings and limits: Whereas aged donors had fewer naive CD4+ cells, long-lived donors had more of them and higher diversity.

Next came a second PCR, run for roughly 6 to 11 cycles, which used a sample-barcoded 5' primer along with a J-beta primer mix. A tag from a template-switch adaptor with 12 random nucleotides marked each cDNA molecule. MiXCR, applied by TCRdb to the 5' RACE reads, yields one record per CDR3 protein. The data show hundreds of thousands of distinct CDR3 sequences, approximately 44% seen once. This clonotype was counted a few times. Its target is unknown. Staff drew approximately 9.7 milliliters of peripheral blood from each donor. V was trimmed by 4 bases and J by 10 bases, leaving 12 bases between them. The CDR3 extends over 12 amino acids. Germline assignment: CDR1 SGHRS and CDR2 YFSETQ.

The clonotype was recovered from a man in his sixties in good health. The rearrangement links TRBV5-1 to TRBJ2-1; D possibly matches TRBD1 or TRBD2 (5 bases each). Sequencing input: blood. CDR3 in DNA: TGCGCCAGCAGCCCGAGGGGAAGGGAGCAGTTCTTC. It yields the protein CASSPRGREQFF. Full variable domain (missing parts from reference TRBV5-1 and TRBJ2-1): KAGVTQTPRYLIKTRGQQVTLSCSPISGHRSVSWYQQTPGQGLQFLFEYFSETQRNKGNFPGRFSGRQFSNSRSEMNVSTLELGDSALYLCASSPRGREQFFGPGTRLTVL.